This T cell receptor (beta chain) was recorded in a study of T cell responses to AZD1222 COVID-19 vaccine. V gave up 1 base and J gave up 1 base, with 8 bases separating them. The CDR3 is 14 amino acids. The V gene's germline CDR1 is SGHTS and CDR2 YDEGEE. The data were produced by immunoSEQ multiplex PCR, yet TCRdb's version contains in-frame clones alone and is incomplete. The repertoire holds over 150,000 clones, with around 90% as singletons. The chain joins TRBV5-8 to TRBJ1-1; the D is unclear. The TCR sequence derives from an adult in good health. Sample: peripheral blood, taken on day 0 of AZD1222 vaccination. DNA for the CDR3: TGTGCCAGCAGCTTGAATGACCCGAACACTGAAGCTTTCTTT. This encodes CASSLNDPNTEAFF.